The entry that follows covers one T cell receptor (beta chain) sequence. The antigen is undetermined. The data were obtained in a study of somatic mutations in cytotoxic T cells in rheumatoid arthritis. Study findings and constraints: An increase in CD8+ clonality with age was seen in rheumatoid arthritis patients but not in healthy controls. The slight TRBV07 underrepresentation in rheumatoid arthritis patients received no adjustment for multiple comparisons.

Healthy-control blood donors had a median age of about 50 years (range roughly 21-80) and were 55% female. Generated by immunoSEQ multiplex PCR, the TCRdb table keeps only in-frame clones and is missing some. The sample includes 9,500 to 15,000 clones, around 83% of them seen just once. CDR1 is SNHLY and CDR2 is FYNNEI in the germline V gene. The CDR3 sequence is 15 residues long. Trimming removed 6 bases from V and 4 bases from J; junction bases left unmatched: 8. Sample: CD8+ T cells sorted from blood. V gene TRBV2 combines with J gene TRBJ2-5, with TRBD2 matching over 10 bases. The receptor was isolated from a woman aged 55 to 70 in good health. CDR3 in amino acids: CASSKSGGDGETQYF. The DNA of the CDR3 is TGTGCCAGCAGCAAAAGCGGGGGGGACGGAGAGACCCAGTACTTC.